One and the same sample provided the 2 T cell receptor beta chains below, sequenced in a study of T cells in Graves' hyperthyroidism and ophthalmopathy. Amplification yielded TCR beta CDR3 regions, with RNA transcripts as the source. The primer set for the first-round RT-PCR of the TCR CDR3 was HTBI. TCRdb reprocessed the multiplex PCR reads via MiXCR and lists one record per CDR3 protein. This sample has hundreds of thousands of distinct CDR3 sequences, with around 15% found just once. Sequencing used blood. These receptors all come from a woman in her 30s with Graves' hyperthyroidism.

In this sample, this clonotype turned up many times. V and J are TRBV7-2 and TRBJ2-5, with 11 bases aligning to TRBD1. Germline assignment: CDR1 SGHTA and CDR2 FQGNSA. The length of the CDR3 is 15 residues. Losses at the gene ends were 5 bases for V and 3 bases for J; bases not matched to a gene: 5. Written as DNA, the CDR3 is TGTGCCAGCAGCCTCTGGACAGGGGGCGAAGAGACCCAGTACTTC. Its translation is CASSLWTGGEETQYF.

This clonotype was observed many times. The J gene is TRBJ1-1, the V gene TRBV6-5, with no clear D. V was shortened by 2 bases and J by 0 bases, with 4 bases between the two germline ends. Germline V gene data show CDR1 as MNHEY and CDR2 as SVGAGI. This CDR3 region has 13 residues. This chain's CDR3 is CASSYTLNTEAFF. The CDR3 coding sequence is TGTGCCAGCAGTTACACGTTGAACACTGAAGCTTTCTTT.